The text below deals with one T cell receptor (beta chain). The data belong to a study of shared clonotypes between healthy human individuals. Study summary: In total, the donors were two women and a few men aged 18 to 49.

Each cell subset's genomic DNA was divided evenly among several immunoSEQ plates. Per the original data handling: ImmunoSEQ junction-only sequences lacked quality scores, so their filtering differed. Data came from immunoSEQ multiplex PCR; TCRdb stores just in-frame clones and leaves some out. The V and J calls and the clone size are those of that table, but D and trimming were determined from the DNA. The sample includes about 2.3 million clones, 85% to 95% of them seen just once. Recent vaccinations or acute infections were absent in the healthy HIV-negative adult donors. Sequenced sample: naive CD4+ T cells from PBMCs. Subset denoted: CD45RA+ positively selected. The receptor was isolated from a young man in good health. Some clones in this sample may be carry-over from other donors' samples.

CDR3 sequence: CASSEFKDPGYGYTF. CDR3 in DNA: TGTGCCAGCAGTGAATTTAAGGACCCGGGCTATGGCTACACCTTC. The chain links TRBV2 to TRBJ1-2; no firm D call. The ends were cut back, 2 bases at V and 4 bases at J, with 14 bases in the middle. From germline, CDR1 is SNHLY and CDR2 FYNNEI. The CDR3 has 15 residues.